Here is one TCR beta chain with its context. This receptor's antigen is unknown. One base away there is no much larger clone; base qualities are not given. The entry originates in a study of T cell changes during pregnancy in multiple sclerosis (dated by TCRdb to between 2018 and 2020). In terms of the full investigation: In women with multiple sclerosis, the researchers looked at how the T cell repertoire shifted as pregnancy progressed.

Library prep was done by the immunoSEQ multiplex PCR assay. This is the immuneACCESS table as TCRdb keeps it, with only in-frame sequences that have V and J called. A part of the clones is gone; compared with another copy, unresolved V genes explain less than half, and the rest is unexplained. This sample lists about 68,000 clones; about 90% were detected once. The ten top clones hold 0.7% to 0.95% of the sample. Per the germline V gene, ENHRY is the CDR1 and SYGVKD is the CDR2. Germline trimming amounts to 4 bases on V and 8 bases on J, with 7 as the count of junction bases outside the gene matches. Measured from the cysteine to the phenylalanine, the CDR3 is 15 residues long. Kept here is only the CDR3 DNA, which spans 45 bases and is read in frame from base 1.

Sequencing was performed on peripheral blood, taken in the second trimester of pregnancy. The sequence was obtained from a female donor with multiple sclerosis, enrolled in a pregnancy study. The sequence is built from TRBV10-3 and TRBJ2-2; a stretch of 10 junction bases matches TRBD2. The sequenced DNA: TGTGCCATCAGTGGGCTAGCGGGGGCCGGAGGGGAGCTGTTTTTT. It encodes CAISGLAGAGGELFF.